Following are 26 T cell receptor beta chains from one sample sequenced in a study of blood T cell repertoires in COVID-19. TCRdb's table, derived via immunoSEQ multiplex PCR, lists solely in-frame clones and lacks some. Of some 270,000 clones in the sample, roughly 90% were seen once. The sample was peripheral blood. These receptors all come from a middle-aged man with acute or convalescent COVID-19.

The rearrangement joins TRBV5-1 to TRBJ2-1; D unclear. The CDR3 is 14 amino acids. CDR1 is SGHRS and CDR2 is YFSETQ in the germline V gene. Trimming cost V 4 bases and J 0 bases, with 8 bases left between them. CDR3 loop: CASSNVSSYNEQFF. For the CDR3, the DNA is TGCGCCAGCAGCAATGTTAGCTCCTACAATGAGCAGTTCTTC.

CDR3 residues: CASKSGVVAEAFF. Written as DNA, the CDR3 is TGTGCCTCTAAGTCGGGGGTTGTCGCTGAAGCTTTCTTT. The chain combines TRBV19 with TRBJ1-1; a weak D match, TRBD1 (5 bases). CDR3 length: 13 amino acids. V lost 11 bases and J lost 6, with 19 bases in between. Germline CDR1 LNHDA, CDR2 SQIVND (reference sequence).

The V and J genes are TRBV10-3 and TRBJ2-1, with 8 bases lining up with TRBD2. This CDR3 has 15 residues. Trimming removed 6 bases from V and 2 bases from J; junction bases left unmatched: 6. The germline CDR1 and CDR2 sequences are ENHRY and SYGVKD. CDR3 loop: CAISKGRGAYNEQFF. The CDR3 coding sequence is TGTGCCATCAGCAAGGGGCGGGGGGCCTACAATGAGCAGTTCTTC.

The chain recombines TRBV7-9 with TRBJ2-3, with D perhaps matching TRBD2 (5 bases). The length of the CDR3 is 15 residues. Germline-derived CDR1 and CDR2 are SEHNR and FQNEAQ (reference sequence). V was clipped by 1 base and J by 0 bases, with 8 bases between them. The CDR3 DNA sequence: TGTGCCAGCAGCTTAGGACTACCAAGCACAGATACGCAGTATTTT. It codes for CASSLGLPSTDTQYF. The variable domain in full, completed from reference TRBV7-9 and TRBJ2-3, reads DTGVSQNPRHKITKRGQNVTFRCDPISEHNRLYWYRQTLGQGPEFLTYFQNEAQLEKSRLLSDRFSAERPKGSFSTLEIQRTEQGDSAMYLCASSLGLPSTDTQYFGPGTRLTVL.

The V gene is TRBV27, the J gene TRBJ1-2; TRBD1 matches 7 bases. Trimming at V came to 5 bases and at J to 8 bases, leaving 17 bases not matched to a gene. Germline values: CDR1 MNHEY, CDR2 SMNVEV (reference sequence). This CDR3 has 16 amino acids. The CDR3: CASSASITGVRGGYTF. CDR3 nucleotide sequence: TGTGCCAGCAGTGCTAGCATTACAGGGGTCCGGGGAGGCTACACCTTC.

The chain links TRBV27 to TRBJ1-5; D call uncertain. Trimming removed 3 bases from V and 8 bases from J, with 8 bases in between. Germline CDR1 and CDR2: MNHEY and SMNVEV (reference sequence). This CDR3 is 12 amino acids long. CDR3 region: CASSFRGEPQHF. The CDR3 DNA follows: TGTGCCAGCAGTTTTCGGGGAGAGCCCCAGCATTTT.

The chain combines TRBV10-1 with TRBJ1-6; possibly TRBD1 for D (5 bases). CDR3 length equals 15 residues. The V end was cut by 2 bases, the J end by 7 bases, with 12 bases between. CDR1 is WNHNN and CDR2 is SYGVQD in the germline V gene (reference sequence). CDR3 DNA sequence: TGCGCCAGCAGTGAGGGGGCATCAGGGAATTCACCCCTCCACTTT. It specifies CASSEGASGNSPLHF.

The rearrangement uses TRBV19 and TRBJ1-2; D is possibly TRBD1 (5 bases). V was clipped by 5 bases and J by 8 bases, with 18 bases between them. CDR1 is LNHDA and CDR2 is SQIVND in the germline V gene (reference sequence). The length of the CDR3 is 14 residues. CDR3 sequence reads: CASSDSRRVRGYTF. For the CDR3, the DNA is TGTGCCAGTAGTGACAGCAGAAGGGTACGAGGCTACACCTTC.

The rearrangement joins TRBV12-3 or TRBV12-4 to TRBJ1-5; D gene unclear. Trimming pared 3 bases from V and 1 base from J, leaving 4 bases between. The CDR3 contains 13 residues. This CDR3 reads CASSFSSNQPQHF. The DNA for the CDR3 is TGTGCCAGCAGTTTTAGCAGCAATCAGCCCCAGCATTTT.

This clone turned up a few times. The rearrangement joins TRBV7-6 to TRBJ2-7, with D maybe TRBD2 (5 bases). The CDR3 contains 14 residues. Germline assignment: CDR1 SGHVS and CDR2 FNYEAQ. The V end lost 2 bases, the J end lost 2 bases, and 10 bases lay between the germline ends. The CDR3 DNA is TGTGCCAGCAGCTTATCCGAGGGCCCCTACGAGCAGTACTTC. Protein: CASSLSEGPYEQYF.

The V and J genes are TRBV24-1 and TRBJ2-3; 9 bases map to TRBD2. Germline lookup yields CDR1 KGHDR and CDR2 SFDVKD. Unmatched junction bases numbered 8, after V lost 5 bases and J lost 6 bases. The CDR3 covers 15 residues. This CDR3 reads CATSVGGGARDTQYF. CDR3 sequence (DNA): TGTGCCACCAGTGTCGGCGGGGGGGCCCGGGATACGCAGTATTTT.

There are a few counts of this clone. V is TRBV5-1 and J is TRBJ2-2; perhaps TRBD1 as D (5 bases). This CDR3 spans 16 amino acids. Germline V CDR1 and CDR2: SGHRS, YFSETQ. V lost 1 base, J lost 1 base, and 11 bases lay in between. DNA of the CDR3: TGCGCCAGCAGCTTGACATCAGGACAGAACACCGGGGAGCTGTTTTTT. Encoded protein: CASSLTSGQNTGELFF. Full variable domain (missing parts from reference TRBV5-1 and TRBJ2-2): KAGVTQTPRYLIKTRGQQVTLSCSPISGHRSVSWYQQTPGQGLQFLFEYFSETQRNKGNFPGRFSGRQFSNSRSEMNVSTLELGDSALYLCASSLTSGQNTGELFFGEGSRLTVL.

The chain combines TRBV5-1 with TRBJ2-7, with D perhaps TRBD1 (5 bases). With 1 base removed from V and 7 bases from J, the gap between germline ends came to 18 bases. This CDR3 is 15 amino acids long. The germline gives CDR1 SGHRS, CDR2 YFSETQ. CDR3 nucleotides: TGCGCCAGCAGCTTGTTTGAGACAGCCGCTTTTGAGCAGTACTTC. It specifies CASSLFETAAFEQYF.

The rearrangement links TRBV10-3 to TRBJ2-7; no clear D gene. CDR3 size: 13 residues. CDR1 is ENHRY, CDR2 SYGVKD, per germline. V lost 5 bases to trimming and J lost 3 bases, with 11 bases between them. The chain's CDR3 is CAISLTAGYEQYF. CDR3 sequence (DNA): TGTGCCATCAGTTTGACGGCAGGCTACGAGCAGTACTTC.

This chain uses TRBV2 with TRBJ1-5; perhaps TRBD1 as D (5 bases). The CDR3 length is 13 residues. The ends were cut back, 8 bases at V and 4 bases at J, with 12 bases in the middle. Looked up from germline, CDR1 is SNHLY and CDR2 is FYNNEI. Here the CDR3 reads CASEEGLNQPQHF. Written as DNA, the CDR3 is TGTGCCAGCGAGGAGGGGCTAAATCAGCCCCAGCATTTT.

For the CDR3, the DNA is TGCGCCAGCAGCCCGGCAGGGGGCGCGTATTCAGATACGCAGTATTTT. It codes for CASSPAGGAYSDTQYF. The gene calls are TRBV5-1 and TRBJ2-3, with TRBD1 matching over 8 bases. CDR3 length: 16 residues. V was clipped by 4 bases and J by 4 bases; unmatched bases: 11. Looked up from germline, CDR1 is SGHRS and CDR2 is YFSETQ.

The gene calls are TRBV5-4 and TRBJ2-3; 9 nucleotides match TRBD2. Germline values: CDR1 SGHNT, CDR2 YYREEE (reference sequence). This CDR3 region has 16 residues. With V trimmed by 4 bases and J by 3 bases, 9 bases remained unmatched. CDR3 sequence reads: CASSPGSSGGTDTQYF. The CDR3 DNA is TGTGCCAGCAGCCCGGGTAGTAGCGGGGGAACAGATACGCAGTATTTT.

The rearrangement joins TRBV7-9 to TRBJ2-2; the match to TRBD1 covers 9 bases. The CDR3 contains 15 residues. Germline CDR1 and CDR2: SEHNR and FQNEAQ (reference sequence). The V and J ends lost 7 bases and 1 base, in that order; junction bases with no gene match: 4. CDR3 DNA: TGTGCCAGCACGTGGGGACAGGGGAACACCGGGGAGCTGTTTTTT. This sequence encodes CASTWGQGNTGELFF.

The CDR3 DNA reads as TGTGCCAGCAGCCGCACAGCCACTAGCGGGGGGGCTTCTACGCAGTATTTT. It is translated as CASSRTATSGGASTQYF. The chain combines TRBV3-1 (or the pseudogene TRBV3-2) with TRBJ2-3, with 13 bases matching TRBD2. V shed 4 bases and J 8 bases; nucleotides not matched to a gene: 12. Germline loops: CDR1 LGHDT, CDR2 YNNKEL (reference sequence). The CDR3 loop spans 17 amino acids.

This chain links TRBV30 with TRBJ1-6, with D tentatively TRBD1 (5 bases). The CDR3 has 17 residues. Trimming took off 1 base at V and 1 base at J, with 14 bases between the two ends. The germline V gene encodes CDR1 GTSNPN and CDR2 SVGIG (reference sequence). This CDR3 is CAWSGGVGGSYNSPLHF. The CDR3 DNA sequence: TGTGCCTGGAGTGGGGGGGTCGGCGGGTCCTATAATTCACCCCTCCACTTT. Variable domain in full (rest from reference TRBV30 and TRBJ1-6): SQTIHQWPATLVQPVGSPLSLECTVEGTSNPNLYWYRQAAGRGLQLLFYSVGIGQISSEVPQNLSASRPQDRQFILSSKKLLLSDSGFYLCAWSGGVGGSYNSPLHFGNGTRLTVT.

This clone has a single count. This chain joins TRBV12-3 or TRBV12-4 and TRBJ1-2; 8 nucleotides line up with TRBD1. V dropped 7 bases and J dropped 7; count of bases not matched to a gene: 8. The CDR3 has 13 residues. CDR3 protein: CASNGQGYSGYTF. The CDR3 DNA reads as TGTGCCAGCAACGGACAGGGTTATAGTGGCTACACCTTC.

The chain uses TRBV19 and TRBJ1-2; no definite D call. Trimming stripped 1 base from V and 4 bases from J, with 13 bases between. Looked up from germline, CDR1 is LNHDA and CDR2 is SQIVND (reference sequence). This CDR3 contains 15 residues. The chain's CDR3 is CASSIGLTSVYGYTF. The DNA of the CDR3 is TGTGCCAGTAGTATAGGACTCACGAGCGTCTATGGCTACACCTTC. Filled out from reference TRBV19 and TRBJ1-2, the complete variable domain reads DGGITQSPKYLFRKEGQNVTLSCEQNLNHDAMYWYRQDPGQGLRLIYYSQIVNDFQKGDIAEGYSVSREKKESFPLTVTSAQKNPTAFYLCASSIGLTSVYGYTFGSGTRLTVV.

The rearrangement uses TRBV30 and TRBJ1-2, with a weak D call TRBD1 (6 bases). The germline gives CDR1 GTSNPN, CDR2 SVGIG (reference sequence). V lost 1 base, J lost 4 bases, and 13 bases lay in between. The CDR3 spans 14 residues. DNA of the CDR3: TGTGCCTGGAGTGCCCAACAGGGCGGCTATGGCTACACCTTC. Residues: CAWSAQQGGYGYTF.

J is TRBJ1-2 and V is TRBV2; 7 nucleotides match TRBD1. This CDR3 comprises 15 residues. V lost 6 bases and J lost 9; bases outside the gene matches: 16. Germline CDR1 is SNHLY and CDR2 is FYNNEI. Here the CDR3 reads CASRKRTGTIPSYTF. The CDR3 bases are TGTGCCAGCAGGAAAAGGACAGGTACCATCCCTAGCTACACCTTC.

V is TRBV6-1 and J is TRBJ2-7; tentatively, D is TRBD2 (6 bases). The CDR3 spans 12 residues. From germline, CDR1 is MNHNS and CDR2 SASEGT. V was trimmed by 9 bases and J by 0 bases, leaving 9 bases between them. CDR3 coding DNA: TGTGCCAGTTTTAGCGGCTCCTACGAGCAGTACTTC. Translating it yields CASFSGSYEQYF.

V and J are TRBV5-1 and TRBJ2-2; 8 bases line up with TRBD2. The germline V gene has CDR1 SGHRS and CDR2 YFSETQ. V shed 2 bases, J shed 5 bases, and the junction held 5 bases outside the gene matches. This CDR3 comprises 15 residues. The DNA for the CDR3 is TGCGCCAGCAGCTTTGTTAGCGGGGTAACCGGGGAGCTGTTTTTT. This encodes CASSFVSGVTGELFF.